The rows below give T cell receptor beta chains drawn from one sample of a study of T cells in tumors after PD-1 blockade. Here immunoSEQ multiplex PCR was the method, and the copy in TCRdb shows in-frame clones only, minus some. Among about 24,000 clones listed, 65% to 85% were seen once. The sample in question was PBMCs, obtained after anti-PD-1 treatment. These receptors were collected from a human donor with basal cell carcinoma. CDR3s include the opening cysteine and the closing phenylalanine or tryptophan. Each record gives: J gene, D gene, clone size, V gene, CDR3 DNA, CDR3 protein. D genes are given only for firm matches. Clone size appears in some rows only: once, few, many, or a class for an expanded clone.

>TRBJ2-2|TRBD2|-|TRBV6-5
TGTGCCAGCAGCCCACTAGCGGGGGGTCCGGGGGAGCTGTTTTTT
CASSPLAGGPGELFF
>TRBJ1-3|TRBD1|-|TRBV4-2
TGTGCCAGCAGCTCCGGCGACAGGGCCACCATATATTTT
CASSSGDRATIYF
>TRBJ2-7|-|-|TRBV5-1
TGCGCCAGCAGCTTATCTCCTAGTTACGAGCAGTACTTC
CASSLSPSYEQYF
>TRBJ2-7|-|-|TRBV6-2/TRBV6-3
TGTGCCAGCAGTTACTCTGTCGGGGACGGTGCCTACGAGCAGTACTTC
CASSYSVGDGAYEQYF
>TRBJ2-7|TRBD1|once|TRBV10-2
TGCGCCAGCAGAGTAGAGCCGGGACAGGGGGCAAGAGAGCAGTACTTC
CASRVEPGQGAREQYF
>TRBJ1-4|-|-|TRBV6-5
TGTGCCAGCAGTTATTCCGGCGGGCCAACTAATGAAAAACTGTTTTTT
CASSYSGGPTNEKLFF
>TRBJ1-6|-|-|TRBV21-1
TGTGCCAGCAGGTCTTGGCAGACCTCCCCTAATTCACCCCTCCACTTT
CASRSWQTSPNSPLHF
>TRBJ2-7|TRBD1|-|TRBV6-1
TGTGCCAGCAGTGAGTCCGCGACAGGGAGCCACGAGCAGTACTTC
CASSESATGSHEQYF
>TRBJ2-6|-|-|TRBV10-3
TGTGCCATCAGTGACGGGTCTGGGGCCAACGTCCTGACTTTC
CAISDGSGANVLTF
>TRBJ1-2|TRBD1|few|TRBV27
TGTGCCAGCAGTCTGGACAGGGGAGGCAAAGGCTACACCTTC
CASSLDRGGKGYTF
>TRBJ2-5|-|-|TRBV15
TGTGCCACCCGGGGACGGGGGGCTTGGGAGACCCAGTACTTC
CATRGRGAWETQYF
>TRBJ1-4|-|once|TRBV5-5
TGTGCCAGCAGCTTGGTGGCAGGGGAGCAGAAACTGTTTTTT
CASSLVAGEQKLFF
>TRBJ1-6|-|-|TRBV2
TGTGCCAGCACCGGTCCCCCGGTTGTCGATAATTCACCCCTCCACTTT
CASTGPPVVDNSPLHF
>TRBJ2-4|-|-|TRBV5-1
TGCGCCAGCAGCCGAGAGGTGACTAGGGGCAAAAACATTCAGTACTTC
CASSREVTRGKNIQYF
>TRBJ1-2|-|-|TRBV18
TGTGCCAGCTCACCTCAGGGGAGGTATGGCTACACCTTC
CASSPQGRYGYTF
>TRBJ2-7|-|-|TRBV6-5
TGTGCCAGCAGGGACATGACGGGGGATGTCGAGCAGTACTTC
CASRDMTGDVEQYF
>TRBJ2-1|-|-|TRBV18
TGTGCCAGCTCGCCGAGACGGGACACACTTAACAATGAGCAGTTCTTC
CASSPRRDTLNNEQFF
>TRBJ2-3|TRBD2|-|TRBV30
TGTGCCTGGAGGTCGGCGGGGGTGGGAGGTACGCAGTATTTT
CAWRSAGVGGTQYF
>TRBJ2-3|-|-|TRBV9
TGTGCCAGCAGCGTAGAGGGAACGGGTGCAGATACGCAGTATTTT
CASSVEGTGADTQYF
>TRBJ1-1|-|few|TRBV7-9
TGTGCCAGCAGCATCGCGAGAACCCTTACGGACACTGAAGCTTTCTTT
CASSIARTLTDTEAFF
>TRBJ1-2|-|few|TRBV28
TGTGCCAGCAGTTTCGTGAACTATGGCTACACCTTC
CASSFVNYGYTF
>TRBJ2-5|-|once|TRBV5-1
TGCGCCAGCAGAGGGGGGGAACAAGAGACCCAGTACTTC
CASRGGEQETQYF
>TRBJ1-3|-|-|TRBV19
TGTGCCAGTACCAGGGAGAGGACTGGAAACACCATATATTTT
CASTRERTGNTIYF
>TRBJ1-3|-|few|TRBV30
TGTGCCTGGACAGGGGATAGTGGAAACACCATATATTTT
CAWTGDSGNTIYF
>TRBJ2-1|-|-|TRBV3-1/TRBV3-2
TGTGCCAGCAGCCAAGAGTCGGGGGCCTTTGGGGCCTACAATGAGCAGTTCTTC
CASSQESGAFGAYNEQFF
>TRBJ1-1|-|-|TRBV2
TGTGCCAGCAGTGACCCCAGTAACACTGAAGCTTTCTTT
CASSDPSNTEAFF
>TRBJ1-1|TRBD1|-|TRBV9
TGTGCCAGCAGCCCCCGGGACAGGTCGAACACTGAAGCTTTCTTT
CASSPRDRSNTEAFF
>TRBJ1-3|-|few|TRBV10-3
TGTGCCATAAGGGATAGCTCTGGAAACACCATATATTTT
CAIRDSSGNTIYF
>TRBJ2-7|-|few|TRBV12-3/TRBV12-4
TGTGCCAGCAGCGTAGGACTATTAACCGAGCAGTACTTC
CASSVGLLTEQYF
>TRBJ1-1|-|-|TRBV5-6
TGTGCCAGCAGCCCCGGGGGGCGCACTGAAGCTTTCTTT
CASSPGGRTEAFF
>TRBJ1-1|-|once|TRBV14
TGTGCCAGCAGCCAAGTGAGAGGGAAATTGGCCGATAGCAACACTGAAGCTTTCTTT
CASSQVRGKLADSNTEAFF